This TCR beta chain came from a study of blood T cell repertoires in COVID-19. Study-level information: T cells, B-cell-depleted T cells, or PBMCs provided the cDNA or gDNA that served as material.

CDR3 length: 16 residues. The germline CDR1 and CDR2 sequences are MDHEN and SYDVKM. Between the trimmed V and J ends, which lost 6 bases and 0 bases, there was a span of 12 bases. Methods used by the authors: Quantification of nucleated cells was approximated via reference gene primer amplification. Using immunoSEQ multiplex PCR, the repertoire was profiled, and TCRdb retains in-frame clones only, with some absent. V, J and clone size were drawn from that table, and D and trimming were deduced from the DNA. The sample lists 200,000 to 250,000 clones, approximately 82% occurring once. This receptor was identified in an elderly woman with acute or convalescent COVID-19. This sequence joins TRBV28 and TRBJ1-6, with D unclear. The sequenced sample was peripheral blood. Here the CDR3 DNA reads TGTGCCAGCAGAGCTTCCGGGAGCTCCTATAATTCACCCCTCCACTTT. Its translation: CASRASGSSYNSPLHF.